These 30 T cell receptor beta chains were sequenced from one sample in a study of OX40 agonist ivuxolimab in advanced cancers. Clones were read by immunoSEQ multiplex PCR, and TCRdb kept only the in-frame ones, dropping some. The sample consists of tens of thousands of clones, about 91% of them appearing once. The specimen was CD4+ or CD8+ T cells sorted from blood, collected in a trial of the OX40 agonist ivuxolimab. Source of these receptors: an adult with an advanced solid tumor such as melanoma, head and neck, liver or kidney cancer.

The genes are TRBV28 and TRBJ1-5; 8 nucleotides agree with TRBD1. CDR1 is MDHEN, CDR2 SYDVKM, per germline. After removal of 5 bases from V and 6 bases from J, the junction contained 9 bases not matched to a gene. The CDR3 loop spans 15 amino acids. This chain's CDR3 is CASSPNGQGRQPQHF. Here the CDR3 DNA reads TGTGCCAGCAGTCCAAATGGACAGGGCCGTCAGCCCCAGCATTTT.

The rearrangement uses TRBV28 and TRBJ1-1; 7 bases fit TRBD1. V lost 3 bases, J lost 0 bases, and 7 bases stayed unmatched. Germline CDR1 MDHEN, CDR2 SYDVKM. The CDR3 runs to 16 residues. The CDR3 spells CASSFGGQILNTEAFF. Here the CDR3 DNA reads TGTGCCAGCAGTTTTGGGGGACAGATATTGAACACTGAAGCTTTCTTT.

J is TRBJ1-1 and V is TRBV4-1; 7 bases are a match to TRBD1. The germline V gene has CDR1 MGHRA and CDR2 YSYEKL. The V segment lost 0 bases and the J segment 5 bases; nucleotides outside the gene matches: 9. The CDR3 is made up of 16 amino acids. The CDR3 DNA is TGCGCCAGCAGCCAAGATCCTGACAGGGAGCATACTGAAGCTTTCTTT. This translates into CASSQDPDREHTEAFF.

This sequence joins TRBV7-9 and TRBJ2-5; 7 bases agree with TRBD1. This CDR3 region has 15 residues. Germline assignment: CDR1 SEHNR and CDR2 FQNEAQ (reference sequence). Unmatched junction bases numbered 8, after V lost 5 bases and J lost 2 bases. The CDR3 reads CASSHPDREQETQYF. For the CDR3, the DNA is TGTGCCAGCAGCCACCCCGACAGGGAACAAGAGACCCAGTACTTC. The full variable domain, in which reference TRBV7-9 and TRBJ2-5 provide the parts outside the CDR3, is DTGVSQNPRHKITKRGQNVTFRCDPISEHNRLYWYRQTLGQGPEFLTYFQNEAQLEKSRLLSDRFSAERPKGSFSTLEIQRTEQGDSAMYLCASSHPDREQETQYFGPGTRLLVL.

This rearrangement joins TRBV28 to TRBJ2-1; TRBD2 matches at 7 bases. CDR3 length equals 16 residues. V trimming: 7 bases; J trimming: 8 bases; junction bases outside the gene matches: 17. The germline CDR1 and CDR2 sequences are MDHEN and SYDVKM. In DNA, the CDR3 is TGTGCCAGCACCATGACAGCGGGGCTCAATATCGATGAGCAGTTCTTC. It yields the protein CASTMTAGLNIDEQFF. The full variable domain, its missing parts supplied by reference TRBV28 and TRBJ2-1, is DVKVTQSSRYLVKRTGEKVFLECVQDMDHENMFWYRQDPGLGLRLIYFSYDVKMKEKGDIPEGYSVSREKKERFSLILESASTNQTSMYLCASTMTAGLNIDEQFFGPGTRLTVL.

CDR3 nucleotide sequence: TGTGCCAGCAGCCCTAGGACTAGCGGGAGTATATCTTGGGAGCAGTACTTC. The encoded protein is CASSPRTSGSISWEQYF. V usage is TRBV2 and J usage is TRBJ2-7; 13 nucleotides line up with TRBD2. The CDR3 length is 17 residues. Germline trimming cut 6 bases from V and 7 bases from J; bases unmatched to any gene: 15. From germline, CDR1 is SNHLY and CDR2 FYNNEI.

The CDR3 loop is CASSYSGSDYEQYF. CDR3 nucleotides: TGTGCCAGCAGCTATAGCGGGAGTGACTACGAGCAGTACTTC. V is TRBV5-6 and J is TRBJ2-7; 9 bases agree with TRBD2. J lost 3 bases, V lost 3 bases, and 4 bases had no gene match. The CDR3 is made up of 14 amino acids. CDR1 SGHDT and CDR2 YYEEEE come from the germline V gene.

The CDR3 loop reads CASSPSSGRRVNEQFF. CDR3 nucleotide sequence: TGTGCCAGCAGCCCGTCTAGCGGGAGGAGGGTCAATGAGCAGTTCTTC. V and J are TRBV7-9 and TRBJ2-1, with 11 nucleotides matching TRBD2. CDR1 is SEHNR, CDR2 FQNEAQ, per germline (reference sequence). The CDR3 runs 16 residues. Trimming at V came to 5 bases and at J to 6 bases, leaving 9 bases not matched to a gene.

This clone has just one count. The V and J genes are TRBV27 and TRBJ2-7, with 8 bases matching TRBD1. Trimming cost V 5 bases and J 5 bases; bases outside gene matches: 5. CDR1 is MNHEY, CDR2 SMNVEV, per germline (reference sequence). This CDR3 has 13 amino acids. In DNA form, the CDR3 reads TGTGCCAGCAGTATAGGACAGGGTCACGAGCAGTACTTC. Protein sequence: CASSIGQGHEQYF.

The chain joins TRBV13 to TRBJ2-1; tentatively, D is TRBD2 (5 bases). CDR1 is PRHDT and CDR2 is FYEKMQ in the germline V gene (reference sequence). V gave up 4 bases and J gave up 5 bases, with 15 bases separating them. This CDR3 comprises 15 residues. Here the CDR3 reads CASSSDLAPNNEQFF. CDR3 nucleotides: TGTGCCAGCAGCTCCGACCTAGCCCCCAACAATGAGCAGTTCTTC.

CDR3: CASSLPWTSAVREQYF. The CDR3 DNA reads TGTGCCAGCAGTTTACCCTGGACTAGCGCGGTGAGAGAGCAGTACTTC. The chain recombines TRBV28 with TRBJ2-7; 9 nucleotides agree with TRBD2. This CDR3 spans 16 amino acids. V was pared by 2 bases and J by 7 bases, with 12 bases of the junction left unmatched. Germline CDR1 and CDR2: MDHEN and SYDVKM.

CDR3 sequence reads: CASSELGTLETSGNTIYF. The CDR3 region has the DNA TGTGCCAGCAGTGAATTGGGCACCCTTGAAACCTCTGGAAACACCATATATTTT. The chain joins TRBV25-1 to TRBJ1-3; no firm D call. Trimming left V 1 base short and J 0 bases short, with 16 bases between. The CDR3 runs 18 residues. Germline lookup yields CDR1 MGHDK and CDR2 SYGVNS.

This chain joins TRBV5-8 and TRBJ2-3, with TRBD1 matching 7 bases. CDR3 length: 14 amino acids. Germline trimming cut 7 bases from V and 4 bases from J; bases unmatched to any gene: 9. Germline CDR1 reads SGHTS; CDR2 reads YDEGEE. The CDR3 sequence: CASQTGLLADTQYF. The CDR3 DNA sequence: TGTGCCAGCCAGACAGGGCTGCTCGCAGATACGCAGTATTTT.

Here the CDR3 reads CASSLTLREDTDTQYF. CDR3 DNA sequence: TGTGCCAGCAGCTTAACTTTACGGGAGGACACAGATACGCAGTATTTT. The chain carries TRBV7-9 and TRBJ2-3, with 7 positions matching TRBD2. The CDR3 sequence is 16 residues long. Germline values: CDR1 SEHNR, CDR2 FQNEAQ (reference sequence). V shed 2 bases, J shed 2 bases, and the junction held 7 bases outside the gene matches.

The CDR3 is CASRGLTGETGELFF. The CDR3 DNA follows: TGCGCCAGCAGGGGGTTGACAGGAGAAACCGGGGAGCTGTTTTTT. The rearrangement links TRBV5-1 to TRBJ2-2; D might be TRBD1 (6 bases). V was shortened by 5 bases and J by 5 bases, with 16 bases between the two germline ends. Per germline, CDR1 SGHRS and CDR2 YFSETQ. This CDR3 has 15 amino acids.

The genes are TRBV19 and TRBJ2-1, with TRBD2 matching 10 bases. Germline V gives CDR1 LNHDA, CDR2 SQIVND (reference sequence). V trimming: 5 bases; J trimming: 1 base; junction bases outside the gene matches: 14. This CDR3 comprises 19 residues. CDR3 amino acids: CASSPDFASGSSSYNEQFF. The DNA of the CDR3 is TGTGCCAGTAGTCCCGACTTCGCTAGCGGGAGTAGTTCCTACAATGAGCAGTTCTTC.

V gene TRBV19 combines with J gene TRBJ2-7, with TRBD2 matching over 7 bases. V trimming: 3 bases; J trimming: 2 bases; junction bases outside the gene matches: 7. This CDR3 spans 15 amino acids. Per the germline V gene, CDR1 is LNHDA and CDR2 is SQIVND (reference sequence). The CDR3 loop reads CASSIVGLGTYEQYF. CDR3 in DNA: TGTGCCAGTAGTATCGTAGGACTAGGGACCTACGAGCAGTACTTC.

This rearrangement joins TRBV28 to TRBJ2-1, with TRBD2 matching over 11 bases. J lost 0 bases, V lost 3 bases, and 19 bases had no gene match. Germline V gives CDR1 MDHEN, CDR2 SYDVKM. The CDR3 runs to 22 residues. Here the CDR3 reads CASSLGPIAGGPKSGSYNEQFF. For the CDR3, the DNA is TGTGCCAGCAGTTTGGGGCCCATAGCGGGAGGGCCTAAGTCAGGCTCCTACAATGAGCAGTTCTTC.

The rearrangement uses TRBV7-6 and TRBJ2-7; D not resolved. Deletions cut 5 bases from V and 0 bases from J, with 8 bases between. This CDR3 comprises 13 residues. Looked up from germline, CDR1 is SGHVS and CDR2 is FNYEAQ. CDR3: CASSQGSSYEQYF. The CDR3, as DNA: TGTGCCAGCAGCCAAGGTAGCTCCTACGAGCAGTACTTC.

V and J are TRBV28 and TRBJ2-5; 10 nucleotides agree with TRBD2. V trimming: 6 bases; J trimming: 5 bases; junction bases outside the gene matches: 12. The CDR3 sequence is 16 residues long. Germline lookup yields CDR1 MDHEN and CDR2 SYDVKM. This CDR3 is CASRGGLADLRETQYF. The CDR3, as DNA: TGTGCCAGCAGGGGTGGACTAGCGGACCTTCGGGAGACCCAGTACTTC.

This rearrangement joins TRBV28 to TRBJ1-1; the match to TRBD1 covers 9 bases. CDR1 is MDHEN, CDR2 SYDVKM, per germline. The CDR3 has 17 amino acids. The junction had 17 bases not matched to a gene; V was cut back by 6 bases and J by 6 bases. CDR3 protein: CASSTIVDRGTQAEAFF. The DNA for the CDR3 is TGTGCCAGCAGCACAATAGTCGACAGGGGGACTCAAGCTGAAGCTTTCTTT.

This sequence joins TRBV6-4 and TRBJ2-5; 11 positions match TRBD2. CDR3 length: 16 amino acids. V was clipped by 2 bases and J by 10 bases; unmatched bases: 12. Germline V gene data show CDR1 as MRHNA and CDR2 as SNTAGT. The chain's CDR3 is CASSDSPRTSGSGQYF. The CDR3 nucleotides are TGTGCCAGCAGTGACAGTCCCCGAACTAGCGGGAGTGGCCAGTACTTC.

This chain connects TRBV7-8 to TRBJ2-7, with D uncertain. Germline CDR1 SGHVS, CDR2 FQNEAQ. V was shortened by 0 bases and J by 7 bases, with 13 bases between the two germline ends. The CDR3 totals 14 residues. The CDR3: CASSLAGLGREQYF. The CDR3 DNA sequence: TGTGCCAGCAGCTTAGCTGGGTTGGGTCGAGAGCAGTACTTC.

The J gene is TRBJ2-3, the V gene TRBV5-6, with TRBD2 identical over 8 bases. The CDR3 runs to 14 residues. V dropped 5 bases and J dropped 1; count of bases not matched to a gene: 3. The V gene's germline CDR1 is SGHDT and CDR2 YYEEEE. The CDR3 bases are TGTGCCAGCAGTTTAGCGGGACGCACAGATACGCAGTATTTT. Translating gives CASSLAGRTDTQYF.

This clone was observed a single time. Written as DNA, the CDR3 is TGTGCCAGCAGCTTAGGGATCGGGACAGGGGGCAGCTACGAGCAGTACTTC. Its protein is CASSLGIGTGGSYEQYF. The rearrangement uses TRBV7-9 and TRBJ2-7; TRBD1 matches 12 bases. In germline, CDR1 is SEHNR, CDR2 FQNEAQ (reference sequence). The CDR3 contains 17 residues. V lost 1 base, J lost 3 bases, and 7 bases stayed unmatched.

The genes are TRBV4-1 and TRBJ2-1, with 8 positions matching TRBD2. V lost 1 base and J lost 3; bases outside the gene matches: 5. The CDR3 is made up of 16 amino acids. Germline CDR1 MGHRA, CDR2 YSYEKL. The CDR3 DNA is TGCGCCAGCAGCCAAGTTGGAGCGGGGGACTACAATGAGCAGTTCTTC. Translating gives CASSQVGAGDYNEQFF.

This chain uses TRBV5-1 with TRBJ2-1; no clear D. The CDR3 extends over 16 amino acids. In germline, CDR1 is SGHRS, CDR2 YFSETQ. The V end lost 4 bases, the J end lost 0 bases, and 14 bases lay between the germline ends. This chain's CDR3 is CASSPVRTSSYNEQFF. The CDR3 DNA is TGCGCCAGCAGCCCGGTTAGGACGAGCTCCTACAATGAGCAGTTCTTC.

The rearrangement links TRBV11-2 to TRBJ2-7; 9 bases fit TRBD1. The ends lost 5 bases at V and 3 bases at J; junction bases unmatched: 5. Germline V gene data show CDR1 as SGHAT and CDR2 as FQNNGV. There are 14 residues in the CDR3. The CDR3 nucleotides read TGTGCCAGCAGCATCGGACAGGGGAACTACGAGCAGTACTTC. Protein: CASSIGQGNYEQYF.

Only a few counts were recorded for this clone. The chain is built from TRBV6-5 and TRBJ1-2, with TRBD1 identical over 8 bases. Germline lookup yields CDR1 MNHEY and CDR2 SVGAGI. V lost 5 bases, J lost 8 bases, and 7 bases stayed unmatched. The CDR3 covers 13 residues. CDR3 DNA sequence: TGTGCCAGCAGTGCGCCAGGGGGCGGGGGCTACACCTTC. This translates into CASSAPGGGGYTF.

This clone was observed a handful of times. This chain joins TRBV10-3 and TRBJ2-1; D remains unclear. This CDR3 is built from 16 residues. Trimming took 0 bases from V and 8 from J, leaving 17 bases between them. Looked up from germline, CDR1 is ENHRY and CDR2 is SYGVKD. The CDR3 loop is CAISESWNGSPHEQFF. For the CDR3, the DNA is TGTGCCATCAGTGAGTCTTGGAATGGTAGCCCCCATGAGCAGTTCTTC.